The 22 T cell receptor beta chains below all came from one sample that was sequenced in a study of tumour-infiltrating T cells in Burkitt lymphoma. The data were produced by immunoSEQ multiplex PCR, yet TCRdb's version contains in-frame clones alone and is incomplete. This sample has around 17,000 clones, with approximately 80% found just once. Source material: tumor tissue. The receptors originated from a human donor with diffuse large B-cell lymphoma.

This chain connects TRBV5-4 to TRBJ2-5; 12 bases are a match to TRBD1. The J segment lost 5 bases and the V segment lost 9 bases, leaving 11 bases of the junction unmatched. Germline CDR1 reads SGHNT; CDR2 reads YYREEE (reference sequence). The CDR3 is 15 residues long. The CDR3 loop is CATARDRGPGETQYF. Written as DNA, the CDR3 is TGTGCCACCGCCCGGGACAGGGGGCCGGGGGAGACCCAGTACTTC.

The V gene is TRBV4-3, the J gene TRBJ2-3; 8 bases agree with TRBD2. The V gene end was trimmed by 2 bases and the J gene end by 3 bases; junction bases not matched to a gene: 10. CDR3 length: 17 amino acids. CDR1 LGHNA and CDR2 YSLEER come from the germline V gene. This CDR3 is CASSQSEAGVGTDTQYF. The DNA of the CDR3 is TGCGCCAGCAGCCAATCCGAAGCGGGAGTAGGGACAGATACGCAGTATTTT.

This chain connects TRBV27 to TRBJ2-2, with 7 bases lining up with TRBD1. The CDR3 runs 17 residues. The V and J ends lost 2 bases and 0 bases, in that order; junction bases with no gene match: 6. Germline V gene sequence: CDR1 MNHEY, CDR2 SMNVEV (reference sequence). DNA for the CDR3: TGTGCCAGCAGTTTAGGGAGACAGGGAACGAACACCGGGGAGCTGTTTTTT. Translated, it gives CASSLGRQGTNTGELFF.

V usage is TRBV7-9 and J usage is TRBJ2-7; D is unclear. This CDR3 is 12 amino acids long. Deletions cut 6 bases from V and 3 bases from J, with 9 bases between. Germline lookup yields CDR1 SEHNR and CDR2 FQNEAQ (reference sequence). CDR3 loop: CASRAQDYEQYF. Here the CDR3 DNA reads TGTGCCAGCAGGGCCCAAGACTACGAGCAGTACTTC.

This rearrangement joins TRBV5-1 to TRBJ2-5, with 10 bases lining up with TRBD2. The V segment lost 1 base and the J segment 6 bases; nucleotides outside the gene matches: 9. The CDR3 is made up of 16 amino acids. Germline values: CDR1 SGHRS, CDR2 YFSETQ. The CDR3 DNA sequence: TGCGCCAGCAGCTTGCAGGCTAGCGGGAGTGGAAAGACCCAGTACTTC. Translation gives CASSLQASGSGKTQYF.

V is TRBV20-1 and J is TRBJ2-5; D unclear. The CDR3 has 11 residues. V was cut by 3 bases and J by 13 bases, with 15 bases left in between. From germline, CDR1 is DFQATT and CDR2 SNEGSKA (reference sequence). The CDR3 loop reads CSASNLGAPYF. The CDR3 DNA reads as TGCAGTGCTAGTAATTTAGGTGCCCCGTACTTC.

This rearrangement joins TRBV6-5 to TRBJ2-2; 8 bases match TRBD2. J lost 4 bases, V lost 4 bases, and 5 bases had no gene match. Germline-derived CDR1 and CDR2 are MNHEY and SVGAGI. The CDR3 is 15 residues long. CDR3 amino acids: CASSSGGAGTGELFF. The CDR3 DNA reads TGTGCCAGCAGTTCCGGGGGGGCGGGCACCGGGGAGCTGTTTTTT.

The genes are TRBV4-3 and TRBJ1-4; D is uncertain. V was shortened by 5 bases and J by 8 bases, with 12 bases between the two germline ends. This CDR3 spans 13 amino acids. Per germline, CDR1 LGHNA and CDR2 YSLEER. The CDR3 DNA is TGCGCCAGCAGCTTCTCCGGGGTGGAAAAACTGTTTTTT. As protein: CASSFSGVEKLFF.

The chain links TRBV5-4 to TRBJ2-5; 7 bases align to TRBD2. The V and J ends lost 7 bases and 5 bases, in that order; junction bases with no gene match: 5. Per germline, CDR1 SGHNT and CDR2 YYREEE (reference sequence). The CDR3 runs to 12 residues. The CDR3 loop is CASGDGRETQYF. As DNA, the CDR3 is TGTGCCAGCGGAGACGGGAGGGAGACCCAGTACTTC.

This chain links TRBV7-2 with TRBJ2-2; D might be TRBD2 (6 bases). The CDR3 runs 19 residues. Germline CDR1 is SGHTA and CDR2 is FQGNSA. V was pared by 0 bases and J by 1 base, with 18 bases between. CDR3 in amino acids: CASSLAAGVGSGNTGELFF. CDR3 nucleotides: TGTGCCAGCAGCTTAGCGGCCGGAGTGGGTAGCGGGAACACCGGGGAGCTGTTTTTT.

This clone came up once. CDR3 residues: CASSWASTDTQYF. The DNA for the CDR3 is TGCGCCAGCAGCTGGGCGAGCACAGATACGCAGTATTTT. V gene TRBV4-1 combines with J gene TRBJ2-3; no reliable D call. The CDR3 extends over 13 amino acids. The V gene lost 5 bases and the J gene lost 0 bases, with 6 bases spanning the gap. Germline V gene lookup returns CDR1 MGHRA and CDR2 YSYEKL.

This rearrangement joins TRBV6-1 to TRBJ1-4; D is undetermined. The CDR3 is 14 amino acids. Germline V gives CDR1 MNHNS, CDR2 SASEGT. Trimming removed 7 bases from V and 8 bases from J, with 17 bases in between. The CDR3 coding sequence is TGTGCCAGCACCCAGCGGGGTTCCGGGGAAAAACTGTTTTTT. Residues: CASTQRGSGEKLFF.

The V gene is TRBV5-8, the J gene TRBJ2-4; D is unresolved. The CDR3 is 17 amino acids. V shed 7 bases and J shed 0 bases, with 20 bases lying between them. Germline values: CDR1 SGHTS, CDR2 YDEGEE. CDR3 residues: CASGDLAAVLAKNIQYF. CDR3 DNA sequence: TGTGCCAGCGGCGATCTCGCGGCGGTACTAGCCAAAAACATTCAGTACTTC.

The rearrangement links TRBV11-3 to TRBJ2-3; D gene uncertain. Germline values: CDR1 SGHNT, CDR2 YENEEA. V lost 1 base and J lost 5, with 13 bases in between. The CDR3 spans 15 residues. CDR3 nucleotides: TGTGCCAGCAGCTTAGGGGTTGCCGCGGTAGATACGCAGTATTTT. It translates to CASSLGVAAVDTQYF.

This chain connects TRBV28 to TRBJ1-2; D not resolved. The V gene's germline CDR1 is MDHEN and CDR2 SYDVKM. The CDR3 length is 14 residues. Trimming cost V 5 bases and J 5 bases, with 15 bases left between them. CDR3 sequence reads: CASSPEGGWYGYTF. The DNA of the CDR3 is TGTGCCAGCAGTCCCGAAGGAGGGTGGTATGGCTACACCTTC.

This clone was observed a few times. CDR3 nucleotide sequence: TGTGCCAGCAGCTCTAAGGGAGTCGGGGAGCTGTTTTTT. The encoded protein is CASSSKGVGELFF. This chain connects TRBV7-9 to TRBJ2-2, with a tentative D call TRBD2 (5 bases). The germline V and J ends were trimmed by 4 bases and 7 bases, with 10 bases remaining between them. The V gene's germline CDR1 is SEHNR and CDR2 FQNEAQ (reference sequence). The CDR3 runs 13 residues.

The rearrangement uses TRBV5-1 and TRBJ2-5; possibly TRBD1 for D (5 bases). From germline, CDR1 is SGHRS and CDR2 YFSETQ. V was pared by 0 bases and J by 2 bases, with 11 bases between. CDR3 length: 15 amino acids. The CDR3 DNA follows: TGCGCCAGCAGCTTGGGGGTGACAGAACAAGAGACCCAGTACTTC. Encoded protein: CASSLGVTEQETQYF.

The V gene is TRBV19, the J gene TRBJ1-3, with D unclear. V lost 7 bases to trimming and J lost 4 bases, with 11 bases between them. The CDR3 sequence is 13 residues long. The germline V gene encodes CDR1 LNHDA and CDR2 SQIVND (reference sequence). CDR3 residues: CASMPGAGNTIYF. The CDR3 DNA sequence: TGTGCCAGTATGCCGGGTGCGGGAAACACCATATATTTT.

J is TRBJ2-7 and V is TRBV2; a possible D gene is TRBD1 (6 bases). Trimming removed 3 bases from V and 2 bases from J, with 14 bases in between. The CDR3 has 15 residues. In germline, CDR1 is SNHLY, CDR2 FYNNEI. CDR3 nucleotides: TGTGCCAGCAGTGAGTTTTGGGACATCCCCTACGAGCAGTACTTC. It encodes CASSEFWDIPYEQYF.

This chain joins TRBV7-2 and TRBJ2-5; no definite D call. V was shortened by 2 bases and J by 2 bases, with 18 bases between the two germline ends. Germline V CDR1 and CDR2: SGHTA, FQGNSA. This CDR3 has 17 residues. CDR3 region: CASSLKIHGPLQETQYF. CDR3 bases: TGTGCCAGCAGCTTAAAAATTCATGGTCCCTTACAAGAGACCCAGTACTTC.

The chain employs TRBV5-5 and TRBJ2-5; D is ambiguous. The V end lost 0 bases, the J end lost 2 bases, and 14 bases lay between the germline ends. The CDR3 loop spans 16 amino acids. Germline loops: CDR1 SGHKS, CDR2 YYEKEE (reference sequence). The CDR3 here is CASSLESRQLQETQYF. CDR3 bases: TGTGCCAGCAGCTTGGAATCGCGCCAGCTACAAGAGACCCAGTACTTC.

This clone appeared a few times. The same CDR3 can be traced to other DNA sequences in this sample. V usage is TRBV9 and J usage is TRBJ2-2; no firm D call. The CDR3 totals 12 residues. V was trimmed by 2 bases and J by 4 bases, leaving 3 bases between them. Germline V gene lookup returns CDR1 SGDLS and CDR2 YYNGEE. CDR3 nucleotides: TGTGCCAGCAGCGTGAGCACCGGGGAGCTGTTTTTT. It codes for CASSVSTGELFF. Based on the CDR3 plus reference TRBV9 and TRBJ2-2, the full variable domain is DSGVTQTPKHLITATGQRVTLRCSPRSGDLSVYWYQQSLDQGLQFLIQYYNGEERAKGNILERFSAQQFPDLHSELNLSSLELGDSALYFCASSVSTGELFFGEGSRLTVL.